The T cell receptor (beta chain) under discussion was sequenced for a study of Graves' ophthalmopathy and Graves' hyperthyroidism. PBMCs originated in more than 7.5 ml of fresh peripheral blood. This clonotype has at least ten counts. Its specificity is unknown. V lost 2 bases to trimming and J lost 2 bases, with 14 bases between them. CDR1 and CDR2 from the germline V gene are SGHDT and YYEEEE. The CDR3 is 15 amino acids. Findings of the study overall: Ophthalmopathy progression was predicted with 55% to 71% sensitivity and approximately 72% specificity.

Beta-chain TCR CDR3 regions were amplified from RNA transcripts. After a first-round RT-PCR with HTBI primers, a second-round multiplex PCR was run. TCRdb re-analysed the multiplex PCR reads in MiXCR, keeping a single row per CDR3 protein. This table holds under 350,000 distinct CDR3 sequences, roughly 15% found once. The sequence came from an adult man with Graves' ophthalmopathy. Sequencing was carried out using peripheral blood. This chain uses TRBV5-6 with TRBJ2-7; TRBD2 might be the D (7 bases). The CDR3 DNA is TGTGCCAGCAGCTTCCGACGGGGGGCCACCTACGAGCAGTACTTC. Protein product: CASSFRRGATYEQYF.